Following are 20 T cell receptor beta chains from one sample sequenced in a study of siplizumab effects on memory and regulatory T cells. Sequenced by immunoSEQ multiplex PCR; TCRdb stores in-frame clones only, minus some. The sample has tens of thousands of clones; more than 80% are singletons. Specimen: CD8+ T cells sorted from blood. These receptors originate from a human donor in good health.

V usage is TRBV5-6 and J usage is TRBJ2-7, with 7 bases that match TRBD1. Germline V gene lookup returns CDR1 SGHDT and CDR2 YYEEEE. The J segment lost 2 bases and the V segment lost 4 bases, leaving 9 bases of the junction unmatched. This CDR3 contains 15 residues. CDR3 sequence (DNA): TGTGCCAGCAGCCCTGGGACAGCCCCAACCTACGAGCAGTACTTC. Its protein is CASSPGTAPTYEQYF.

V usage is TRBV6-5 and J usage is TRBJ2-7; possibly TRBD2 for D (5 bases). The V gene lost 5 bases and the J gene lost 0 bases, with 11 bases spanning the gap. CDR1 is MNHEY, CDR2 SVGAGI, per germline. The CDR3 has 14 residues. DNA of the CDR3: TGTGCCAGCAGTATCGGACTGGACTCCTACGAGCAGTACTTC. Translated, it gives CASSIGLDSYEQYF.

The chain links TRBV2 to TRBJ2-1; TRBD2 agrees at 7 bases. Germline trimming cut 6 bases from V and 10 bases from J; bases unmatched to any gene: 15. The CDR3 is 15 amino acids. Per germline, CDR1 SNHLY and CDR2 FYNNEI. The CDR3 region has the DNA TGTGCCAGCAGGGCAGGACTAGTAGGTTCGGAAGAGCAGTTCTTC. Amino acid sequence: CASRAGLVGSEEQFF.

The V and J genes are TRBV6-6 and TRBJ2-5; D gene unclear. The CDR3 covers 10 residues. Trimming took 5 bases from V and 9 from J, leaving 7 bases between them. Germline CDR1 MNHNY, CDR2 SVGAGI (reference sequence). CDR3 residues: CASSLQPQYF. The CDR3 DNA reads TGTGCCAGCAGTCTACAGCCCCAGTACTTC.

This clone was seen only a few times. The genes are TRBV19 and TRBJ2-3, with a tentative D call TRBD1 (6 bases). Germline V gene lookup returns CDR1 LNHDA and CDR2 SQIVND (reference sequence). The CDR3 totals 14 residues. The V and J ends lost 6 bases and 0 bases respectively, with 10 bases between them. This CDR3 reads CASSITGSTDTQYF. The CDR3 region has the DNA TGTGCCAGTAGCATCACAGGGAGCACAGATACGCAGTATTTT.

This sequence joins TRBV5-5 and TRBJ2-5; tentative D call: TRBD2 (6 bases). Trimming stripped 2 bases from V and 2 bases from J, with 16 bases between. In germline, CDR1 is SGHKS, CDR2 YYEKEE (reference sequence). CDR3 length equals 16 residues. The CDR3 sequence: CASSLVGSGSQETQYF. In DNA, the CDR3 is TGTGCCAGCAGCTTAGTTGGTAGCGGATCACAAGAGACCCAGTACTTC.

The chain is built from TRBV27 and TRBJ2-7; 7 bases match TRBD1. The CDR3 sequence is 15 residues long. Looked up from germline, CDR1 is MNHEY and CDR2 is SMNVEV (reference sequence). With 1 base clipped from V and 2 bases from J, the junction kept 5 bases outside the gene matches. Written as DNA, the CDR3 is TGTGCCAGCAGTTTATTGGGGGACAGAGCCTACGAGCAGTACTTC. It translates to CASSLLGDRAYEQYF.

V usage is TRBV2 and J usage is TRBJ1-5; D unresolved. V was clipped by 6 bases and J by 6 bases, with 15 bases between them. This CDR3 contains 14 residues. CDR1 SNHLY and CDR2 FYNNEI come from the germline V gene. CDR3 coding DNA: TGTGCCAGCAGCGACTCGGGGAGCGGTCAGCCCCAGCATTTT. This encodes CASSDSGSGQPQHF.

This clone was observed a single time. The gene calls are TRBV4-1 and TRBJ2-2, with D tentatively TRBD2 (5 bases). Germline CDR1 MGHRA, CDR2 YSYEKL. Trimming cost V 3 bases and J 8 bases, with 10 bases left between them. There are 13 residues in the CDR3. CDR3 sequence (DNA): TGCGCCAGCAGCCAGGCCGGCGGGGGGGAGCTGTTTTTT. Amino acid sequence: CASSQAGGGELFF.

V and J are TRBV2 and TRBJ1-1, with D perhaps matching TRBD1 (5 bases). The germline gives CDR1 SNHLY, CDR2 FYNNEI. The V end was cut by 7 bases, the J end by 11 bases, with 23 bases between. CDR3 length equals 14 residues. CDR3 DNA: TGTGCCAGCATCGATCCGGTTGAGTTATGGGGGGCTTTCTTT. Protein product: CASIDPVELWGAFF.

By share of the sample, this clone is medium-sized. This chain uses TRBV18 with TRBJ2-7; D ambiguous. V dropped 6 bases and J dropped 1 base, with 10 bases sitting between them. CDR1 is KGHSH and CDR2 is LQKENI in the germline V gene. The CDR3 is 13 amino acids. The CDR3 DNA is TGTGCCAGCTCTGACCCCGTATCCTACGAGCAGTACTTC. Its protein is CASSDPVSYEQYF.

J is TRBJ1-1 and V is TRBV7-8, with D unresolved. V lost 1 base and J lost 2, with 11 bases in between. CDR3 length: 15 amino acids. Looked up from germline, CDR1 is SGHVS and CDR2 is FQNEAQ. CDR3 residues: CASSLGSNINTEAFF. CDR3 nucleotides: TGTGCCAGCAGCTTAGGATCTAACATAAACACTGAAGCTTTCTTT.

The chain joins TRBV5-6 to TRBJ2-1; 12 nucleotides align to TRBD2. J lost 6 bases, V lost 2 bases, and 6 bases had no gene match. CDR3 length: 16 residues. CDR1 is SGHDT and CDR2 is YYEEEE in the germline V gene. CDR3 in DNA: TGTGCCAGCAGCTTCCGGACTAGCGGGGTCCTCAATGAGCAGTTCTTC. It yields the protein CASSFRTSGVLNEQFF.

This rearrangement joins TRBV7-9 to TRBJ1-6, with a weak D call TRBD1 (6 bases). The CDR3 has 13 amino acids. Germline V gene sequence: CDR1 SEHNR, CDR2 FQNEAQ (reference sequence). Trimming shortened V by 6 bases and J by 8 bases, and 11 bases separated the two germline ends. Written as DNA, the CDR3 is TGTGCCAGCAGATCAGGGGAGGATTCACCCCTCCACTTT. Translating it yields CASRSGEDSPLHF. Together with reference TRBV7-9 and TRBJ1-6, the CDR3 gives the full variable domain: DTGVSQNPRHKITKRGQNVTFRCDPISEHNRLYWYRQTLGQGPEFLTYFQNEAQLEKSRLLSDRFSAERPKGSFSTLEIQRTEQGDSAMYLCASRSGEDSPLHFGNGTRLTVT.

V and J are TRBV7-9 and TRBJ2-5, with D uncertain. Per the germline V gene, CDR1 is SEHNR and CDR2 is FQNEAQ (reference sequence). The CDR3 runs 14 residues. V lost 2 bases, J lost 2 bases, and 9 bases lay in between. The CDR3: CASSLLGRQETQYF. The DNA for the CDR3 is TGTGCCAGCAGCTTATTAGGTCGACAAGAGACCCAGTACTTC.

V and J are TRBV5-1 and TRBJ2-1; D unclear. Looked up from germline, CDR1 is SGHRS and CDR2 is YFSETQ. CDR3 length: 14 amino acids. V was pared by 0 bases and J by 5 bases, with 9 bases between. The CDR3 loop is CASSLALPHNEQFF. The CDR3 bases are TGCGCCAGCAGCTTGGCCCTACCTCACAATGAGCAGTTCTTC. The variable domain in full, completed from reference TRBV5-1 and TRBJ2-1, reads KAGVTQTPRYLIKTRGQQVTLSCSPISGHRSVSWYQQTPGQGLQFLFEYFSETQRNKGNFPGRFSGRQFSNSRSEMNVSTLELGDSALYLCASSLALPHNEQFFGPGTRLTVL.

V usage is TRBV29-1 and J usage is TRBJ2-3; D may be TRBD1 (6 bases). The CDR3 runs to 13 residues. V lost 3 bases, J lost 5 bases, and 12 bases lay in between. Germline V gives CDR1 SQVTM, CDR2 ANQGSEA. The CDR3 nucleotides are TGCAGCGTTGATACAGGGTTGAAAGATACGCAGTATTTT. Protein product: CSVDTGLKDTQYF.

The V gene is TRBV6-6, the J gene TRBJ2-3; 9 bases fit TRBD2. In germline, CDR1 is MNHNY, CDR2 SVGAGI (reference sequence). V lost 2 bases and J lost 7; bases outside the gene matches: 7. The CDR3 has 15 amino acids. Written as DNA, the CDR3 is TGTGCCAGCAGTTACCGGGGGCGGGGGGGAAATACGCAGTATTTT. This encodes CASSYRGRGGNTQYF.

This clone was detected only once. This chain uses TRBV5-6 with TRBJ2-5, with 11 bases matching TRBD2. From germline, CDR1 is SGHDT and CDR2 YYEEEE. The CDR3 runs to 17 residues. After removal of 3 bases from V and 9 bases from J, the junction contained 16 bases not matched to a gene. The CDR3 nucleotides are TGTGCCAGCAGCTCCCTAACAAAGACTAGCGGGGCCCCGGCCCAGTACTTC. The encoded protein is CASSSLTKTSGAPAQYF.

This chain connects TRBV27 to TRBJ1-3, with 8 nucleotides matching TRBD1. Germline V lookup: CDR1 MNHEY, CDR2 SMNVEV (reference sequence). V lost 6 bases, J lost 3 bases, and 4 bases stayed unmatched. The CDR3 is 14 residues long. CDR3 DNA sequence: TGTGCCAGCAGGACAGGGGTCTATGGAAACACCATATATTTT. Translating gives CASRTGVYGNTIYF.